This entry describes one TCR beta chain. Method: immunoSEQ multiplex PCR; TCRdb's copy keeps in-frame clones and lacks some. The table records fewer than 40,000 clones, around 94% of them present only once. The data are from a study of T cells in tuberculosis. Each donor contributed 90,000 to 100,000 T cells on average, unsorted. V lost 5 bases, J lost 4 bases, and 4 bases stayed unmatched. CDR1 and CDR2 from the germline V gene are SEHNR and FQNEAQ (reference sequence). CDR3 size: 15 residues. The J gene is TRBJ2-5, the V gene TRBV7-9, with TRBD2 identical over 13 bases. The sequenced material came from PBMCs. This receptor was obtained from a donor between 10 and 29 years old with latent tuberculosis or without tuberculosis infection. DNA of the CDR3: TGTGCCAGCAGCCCTCGGACTAGCGGGGGAGAGACCCAGTACTTC. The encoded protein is CASSPRTSGGETQYF. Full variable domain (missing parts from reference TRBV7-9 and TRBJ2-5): DTGVSQNPRHKITKRGQNVTFRCDPISEHNRLYWYRQTLGQGPEFLTYFQNEAQLEKSRLLSDRFSAERPKGSFSTLEIQRTEQGDSAMYLCASSPRTSGGETQYFGPGTRLLVL.